The 24 T cell receptor beta chains below were found in one sample sequenced in a study of Graves' ophthalmopathy and Graves' hyperthyroidism (dated by TCRdb to 2016 to 2019). TCRdb names Illumina HiSeq 2000 as the instrument used. For repertoire sequencing, TCR beta CDR3 regions were amplified from RNA transcripts. HTBI primers and the Qiagen OneStep RT-PCR kit were used in a first-round RT-PCR, which was followed by a second-round multiplex PCR, size selection and purification. TCRdb reworked the public reads: Q25 trimming with fastp, MiXCR clone assembly, productive beta chains retained. Here each entry gathers all rows of one CDR3 protein and keeps the most common genes and DNA. This sample holds about 410,000 distinct CDR3 sequences; about 18% were observed only once. The ten top clones hold 1.5% to 2% of the sample. The source material was peripheral blood. The receptors were gathered from a woman aged 18 to 35 with Graves' ophthalmopathy. Donor details come from another sample of the same person, matched by shared clones.

Ten or more counts support this clonotype. This chain links TRBV5-1 with TRBJ2-5; D tentatively reads TRBD1 or TRBD2 (5 bases each). Trimming stripped 1 base from V and 3 bases from J, with 13 bases between. CDR1 is SGHRS and CDR2 is YFSETQ in the germline V gene. This CDR3 region has 15 residues. The CDR3 protein is CASSLNPGREETQYF. DNA for the CDR3: TGCGCCAGCAGCTTGAACCCGGGGCGAGAAGAGACCCAGTACTTC.

There are a few counts of this clonotype. The chain combines TRBV30 with TRBJ1-5; D may be TRBD1 (5 bases). V lost 8 bases and J lost 7, with 12 bases in between. Germline CDR1 and CDR2: GTSNPN and SVGIG (reference sequence). There are 11 residues in the CDR3. The CDR3 protein is CALGEGQPQHF. In DNA form, the CDR3 reads TGTGCCCTGGGGGAAGGGCAGCCCCAGCATTTT.

This clonotype occurred many times. The J gene is TRBJ1-5, the V gene TRBV30, with a possible D match to TRBD1 (5 bases). The CDR3 consists of 14 residues. Trimming left V 2 bases short and J 6 bases short, with 14 bases between. Germline V gene lookup returns CDR1 GTSNPN and CDR2 SVGIG (reference sequence). CDR3 DNA: TGTGCCTGGAGTCTCAATGCAGGGATTCAGCCCCAGCATTTT. It codes for CAWSLNAGIQPQHF.

This clonotype was observed at least ten times. This chain connects TRBV7-9 to TRBJ1-2; no firm D call. The germline gives CDR1 SEHNR, CDR2 FQNEAQ (reference sequence). The CDR3 has 12 amino acids. The V end was cut by 5 bases, the J end by 8 bases, with 12 bases between. This CDR3 is CASSQHGEGYTF. The CDR3 nucleotides are TGTGCCAGCAGCCAACATGGGGAAGGCTACACCTTC.

This clonotype was seen repeatedly, ten times or more. The rearrangement joins TRBV7-6 to TRBJ1-1, with D uncertain. Germline CDR1 is SGHVS and CDR2 is FNYEAQ. This CDR3 region has 15 residues. V lost 1 base, J lost 4 bases, and 13 bases lay in between. CDR3: CASSLGDTLSTEAFF. As DNA, the CDR3 is TGTGCCAGCAGCTTAGGCGATACTCTGAGCACTGAAGCTTTCTTT.

The V gene is TRBV12-3 or TRBV12-4, the J gene TRBJ2-7; 15 nucleotides match TRBD2. V was clipped by 2 bases and J by 4 bases; unmatched bases: 6. The CDR3 runs to 17 residues. The CDR3 loop reads CASSLRTSGRARYEQYF. Here the CDR3 DNA reads TGTGCCAGCAGTTTACGGACTAGCGGGAGGGCCAGGTACGAGCAGTACTTC.

This clonotype was seen repeatedly, ten times or more. V and J are TRBV7-9 and TRBJ1-6; the match to TRBD1 covers 7 bases. Germline lookup yields CDR1 SEHNR and CDR2 FQNEAQ (reference sequence). Losses at the gene ends were 3 bases for V and 7 bases for J; bases not matched to a gene: 6. This CDR3 region has 15 residues. CDR3 loop: CASSFLTGINSPLHF. In DNA form, the CDR3 reads TGTGCCAGCAGCTTCCTGACAGGGATCAATTCACCCCTCCACTTT. The variable domain in full, completed from reference TRBV7-9 and TRBJ1-6, reads DTGVSQNPRHKITKRGQNVTFRCDPISEHNRLYWYRQTLGQGPEFLTYFQNEAQLEKSRLLSDRFSAERPKGSFSTLEIQRTEQGDSAMYLCASSFLTGINSPLHFGNGTRLTVT.

This clonotype came up many times. The rearrangement uses TRBV28 and TRBJ1-1; D call uncertain. Trimming shortened V by 8 bases and J by 3 bases, and 13 bases separated the two germline ends. Germline assignment: CDR1 MDHEN and CDR2 SYDVKM. CDR3 size: 13 residues. The CDR3 loop is CASREFPHTEAFF. CDR3 nucleotides: TGTGCCAGCCGGGAGTTTCCGCACACTGAAGCTTTCTTT.

This clonotype was counted ten times or more. The V gene is TRBV5-1, the J gene TRBJ1-1; a possible D gene is TRBD1 (6 bases). From germline, CDR1 is SGHRS and CDR2 YFSETQ. With 2 bases removed from V and 4 bases from J, the gap between germline ends came to 12 bases. The CDR3 is 14 amino acids. The CDR3 DNA is TGCGCCAGCAGCTTAGAGGGGGGACTCACTGAAGCTTTCTTT. It translates to CASSLEGGLTEAFF.

The CDR3 spells CASITEVNQPQHF. The CDR3 DNA sequence: TGTGCCAGTATAACAGAAGTCAATCAGCCCCAGCATTTT. J is TRBJ1-5 and V is TRBV6-1; D is unresolved. Trimming stripped 9 bases from V and 3 bases from J, with 12 bases between. Germline V CDR1 and CDR2: MNHNS, SASEGT. There are 13 residues in the CDR3.

The sample holds many counts of this clonotype. The genes are TRBV6-1 and TRBJ1-1; possibly TRBD1 for D (5 bases). V dropped 2 bases and J dropped 9 bases, with 16 bases sitting between them. Germline V gives CDR1 MNHNS, CDR2 SASEGT. The CDR3 runs 14 residues. The CDR3 region has the DNA TGTGCCAGCAGTGAACAGGGAACCGCCGTAAAAGCTTTCTTT. Its protein is CASSEQGTAVKAFF.

This clonotype was recorded at least ten times. In DNA, the CDR3 is TGTGCCAGCAGTGACACAGGGTTGGACAATCAGCCCCAGCATTTT. This codes for CASSDTGLDNQPQHF. This sequence joins TRBV6-1 and TRBJ1-5; D perhaps matches TRBD1 (6 bases). Germline V gene sequence: CDR1 MNHNS, CDR2 SASEGT. The CDR3 extends over 15 amino acids. Trimming shortened V by 3 bases and J by 3 bases, and 12 bases separated the two germline ends.

Many counts were recorded for this clonotype. The chain employs TRBV11-2 and TRBJ2-7, with 8 positions matching TRBD1. This CDR3 has 15 residues. CDR1 is SGHAT, CDR2 FQNNGV, per germline. The trim removed 5 bases at V and 4 bases at J, leaving 10 bases unmatched. The CDR3: CASSEPDRGGYEQYF. The DNA for the CDR3 is TGTGCCAGCAGCGAACCAGACAGGGGAGGATACGAGCAGTACTTC.

This clonotype was seen many times. This chain links TRBV28 with TRBJ2-7; unclear D gene. The CDR3 is made up of 13 amino acids. V was trimmed by 6 bases and J by 2 bases, leaving 11 bases between them. Looked up from germline, CDR1 is MDHEN and CDR2 is SYDVKM. The CDR3 DNA follows: TGTGCCAGCAGCATATTCGGTCCCTACGAGCAGTACTTC. This codes for CASSIFGPYEQYF.

This clonotype was recorded many times. This chain uses TRBV19 with TRBJ2-5; 8 bases line up with TRBD2. The CDR3 sequence is 15 residues long. The germline gives CDR1 LNHDA, CDR2 SQIVND (reference sequence). J gave up 4 bases and V 5 bases, and 9 bases lay outside the gene matches. This CDR3 reads CASSPLGGGRETQYF. CDR3 nucleotides: TGTGCCAGTAGTCCTCTCGGGGGGGGGAGAGAGACCCAGTACTTC.

This clonotype was seen at least ten times. This CDR3 is CASSPRGLLAGRYEQYF. CDR3 DNA: TGTGCCAGTAGCCCTCGGGGGCTACTAGCGGGACGCTACGAGCAGTACTTC. V is TRBV19 and J is TRBJ2-7, with TRBD2 matching 10 bases. The CDR3 consists of 17 residues. V trimming: 6 bases; J trimming: 3 bases; junction bases outside the gene matches: 14. Germline V gene data show CDR1 as LNHDA and CDR2 as SQIVND (reference sequence).

This clonotype was observed many times. The chain carries TRBV4-2 and TRBJ1-1; D is possibly TRBD1 (6 bases). Germline lookup yields CDR1 LGHNA and CDR2 YNFKEQ. The CDR3 extends over 15 amino acids. Deletions cut 4 bases from V and 3 bases from J, with 15 bases between. CDR3 bases: TGTGCCAGCAGCCTCAGCCACCAGGGGTACACTGAAGCTTTCTTT. Its translation is CASSLSHQGYTEAFF.

This clonotype showed up many times. The chain uses TRBV7-2 and TRBJ2-5; D may match TRBD1 or TRBD2 (5 bases each). CDR1 and CDR2 from the germline V gene are SGHTA and FQGNSA. V was clipped by 6 bases and J by 4 bases, with 12 bases between them. The CDR3 is 13 residues long. CDR3 in amino acids: CASSFSGRETQYF. DNA of the CDR3: TGTGCCAGCAGTTTTTCAGGGAGAGAGACCCAGTACTTC.

At least ten counts were recorded for this clonotype. V and J are TRBV12-3 or TRBV12-4 and TRBJ2-2; the D is unclear. CDR3 length: 13 residues. V was shortened by 6 bases and J by 2 bases, with 7 bases between the two germline ends. The CDR3 DNA reads as TGTGCCAGCAGCCCGACAAACACCGGGGAGCTGTTTTTT. Encoded protein: CASSPTNTGELFF.

In its sample, this clonotype was seen many times. J is TRBJ2-7 and V is TRBV29-1; D is unresolved. Germline V gene sequence: CDR1 SQVTM, CDR2 ANQGSEA. Trimming left V 0 bases short and J 0 bases short, with 6 bases between. The CDR3 spans 13 residues. CDR3 DNA sequence: TGCAGCGTTGAAGATCAGTCCTCCTACGAGCAGTACTTC. This codes for CSVEDQSSYEQYF.

J is TRBJ1-1 and V is TRBV29-1; tentatively, D is TRBD1 (5 bases). Germline V gives CDR1 SQVTM, CDR2 ANQGSEA. The V end lost 6 bases, the J end lost 3 bases, and 14 bases lay between the germline ends. The CDR3 spans 13 residues. The CDR3 DNA follows: TGCAGCGTGACAGTTAATAGGGACACTGAAGCTTTCTTT. Its translation: CSVTVNRDTEAFF.

This clonotype was counted at least ten times. The rearrangement joins TRBV27 to TRBJ2-2; TRBD2 matches 12 bases. Germline V gene lookup returns CDR1 MNHEY and CDR2 SMNVEV (reference sequence). The CDR3 loop spans 15 amino acids. V shed 6 bases and J 5 bases; nucleotides not matched to a gene: 4. The CDR3 coding sequence is TGTGCCAGCAGGCGAGGGACTAGCGGGACCGGGGAGCTGTTTTTT. Residues: CASRRGTSGTGELFF.

This clonotype appeared many times. The V and J genes are TRBV25-1 and TRBJ2-5, with D hard to call. The length of the CDR3 is 13 residues. The germline gives CDR1 MGHDK, CDR2 SYGVNS. V gave up 0 bases and J gave up 1 base, with 3 bases separating them. CDR3 in amino acids: CASSEYSQETQYF. CDR3 DNA sequence: TGTGCCAGCAGTGAATACAGCCAAGAGACCCAGTACTTC.

Ten or more counts support this clonotype. The chain uses TRBV20-1 and TRBJ2-6, with D possibly being TRBD1 (5 bases). With 8 bases removed from V and 2 bases from J, the gap between germline ends came to 16 bases. Per the germline V gene, CDR1 is DFQATT and CDR2 is SNEGSKA (reference sequence). The CDR3 runs 15 residues. The CDR3 DNA sequence: TGCAGTCTCTATCAGGGTGCGGCTGGGGCCAACGTCCTGACTTTC. It is translated as CSLYQGAAGANVLTF.